One sample yielded the 5 T cell receptor beta chains listed below, sequenced in a study of blood T cell repertoires in COVID-19. Sequencing was performed with immunoSEQ multiplex PCR; in TCRdb, only in-frame clones are kept and a portion is missing. The sample includes approximately 90,000 clones, approximately 90% of them seen just once. Sequencing was performed on peripheral blood. The receptors here all came from a man aged 50-60 years with acute or convalescent COVID-19.

This clone was counted only a few times. The rearrangement joins TRBV5-1 to TRBJ2-1, with 8 nucleotides matching TRBD1. V lost 0 bases to trimming and J lost 3 bases; unmatched junction nucleotides: 5. The CDR3 loop spans 16 amino acids. The V gene's germline CDR1 is SGHRS and CDR2 YFSETQ. DNA for the CDR3: TGCGCCAGCAGCTTGGGAGGACAGGGCAACTACAATGAGCAGTTCTTC. Its protein is CASSLGGQGNYNEQFF. Combining the CDR3 with reference TRBV5-1 and TRBJ2-1 gives the whole variable domain KAGVTQTPRYLIKTRGQQVTLSCSPISGHRSVSWYQQTPGQGLQFLFEYFSETQRNKGNFPGRFSGRQFSNSRSEMNVSTLELGDSALYLCASSLGGQGNYNEQFFGPGTRLTVL.

The rearrangement joins TRBV5-1 to TRBJ1-1; D remains ambiguous. The CDR3 runs to 15 residues. Germline values: CDR1 SGHRS, CDR2 YFSETQ. V was clipped by 4 bases and J by 1 base, with 14 bases between them. The CDR3: CASSVQPSGNTEAFF. CDR3 DNA sequence: TGCGCCAGCAGCGTTCAACCGTCGGGGAACACTGAAGCTTTCTTT.

The gene calls are TRBV20-1 and TRBJ1-2; 7 bases align to TRBD1. Germline-derived CDR1 and CDR2 are DFQATT and SNEGSKA (reference sequence). J was trimmed by 4 bases and V by 3 bases; bases with no gene match: 11. CDR3 length equals 15 residues. The CDR3: CSASLAGQTFYGYTF. CDR3 sequence (DNA): TGCAGTGCTAGTTTAGCGGGACAGACCTTCTATGGCTACACCTTC.

The chain has TRBV28 and TRBJ1-3; the D gene is possibly TRBD1 (5 bases). The CDR3 has 16 amino acids. Germline values: CDR1 MDHEN, CDR2 SYDVKM. The ends were cut back, 5 bases at V and 6 bases at J, with 20 bases in the middle. CDR3 sequence reads: CASSPPQGTVVNTIYF. CDR3 nucleotide sequence: TGTGCCAGCAGTCCCCCGCAGGGTACGGTTGTAAACACCATATATTTT.

This clone was picked up a small number of times. V usage is TRBV18 and J usage is TRBJ1-2, with 10 bases matching TRBD1. This CDR3 spans 15 amino acids. V dropped 3 bases and J dropped 4; count of bases not matched to a gene: 5. Germline CDR1 and CDR2: KGHSH and LQKENI. CDR3 sequence: CASSPDRDRGYGYTF. The CDR3 coding sequence is TGTGCCAGCTCACCGGACCGGGACAGGGGCTATGGCTACACCTTC. The full variable domain, completed using reference TRBV18 and TRBJ1-2, is NAGVMQNPRHLVRRRGQEARLRCSPMKGHSHVYWYRQLPEEGLKFMVYLQKENIIDESGMPKERFSAEFPKEGPSILRIQQVVRGDSAAYFCASSPDRDRGYGYTFGSGTRLTVV.